A single sample is the source of the 27 T cell receptor beta chains below, sequenced in a study of blood T cells in healthy people across ages. The use of a sample-barcoded 5' primer and a J-beta primer mix characterized a second PCR of about 6 to 11 cycles. TCRdb redid the calling of the 5' RACE reads with MiXCR, one entry per CDR3 protein. Of 1.5 million to 2 million distinct CDR3 sequences listed, approximately 28% are singletons. Sequenced sample: blood. Receptor source: a woman under 40 in good health.

This chain links TRBV20-1 with TRBJ1-5; D is ambiguous. Germline-derived CDR1 and CDR2 are DFQATT and SNEGSKA (reference sequence). V lost 0 bases to trimming and J lost 10 bases, with 10 bases between them. There are 12 residues in the CDR3. The CDR3 here is CSAREARRPQHF. The CDR3, as DNA: TGCAGTGCTAGAGAGGCCCGGCGACCCCAGCATTTT.

This clonotype appeared once. A much larger clone differs from this one at a single base, so this may be a read error. The chain carries TRBV6-5 and TRBJ2-5, with unresolved D. The J call may be faulty, since TRBJ2-1 better matches the DNA end. The germline CDR1 and CDR2 sequences are MNHEY and SVGAGI. The CDR3 length is 15 residues. The CDR3 sequence is CASSYGQVAQETQFF. In nucleotides, the CDR3 is TGTGCCAGCAGTTACGGGCAGGTTGCTCAAGAGACCCAGTTCTTC.

This sequence joins TRBV7-2 and TRBJ1-4, with TRBD1 matching 7 bases. The V gene end was trimmed by 4 bases and the J gene end by 4 bases; junction bases not matched to a gene: 3. Per the germline V gene, CDR1 is SGHTA and CDR2 is FQGNSA. The length of the CDR3 is 14 residues. Here the CDR3 DNA reads TGTGCCAGCAGCTCCGGGACAGTTAATGAAAAACTGTTTTTT. Its protein is CASSSGTVNEKLFF.

This clonotype was found many times. The chain carries TRBV7-6 and TRBJ2-7; the D gene is possibly TRBD1 (5 bases). The CDR3 consists of 13 residues. V was trimmed by 1 base and J by 5 bases, leaving 9 bases between them. Germline loops: CDR1 SGHVS, CDR2 FNYEAQ. CDR3 bases: TGTGCCAGCAGCTTAGTTATAGGGGACGAGCAGTACTTC. It yields the protein CASSLVIGDEQYF.

This clonotype occurred a few times. The V and J genes are TRBV27 and TRBJ2-3; 9 bases agree with TRBD1. CDR1 and CDR2 from the germline V gene are MNHEY and SMNVEV (reference sequence). CDR3 length equals 15 residues. V was pared by 5 bases and J by 5 bases, with 8 bases of the junction left unmatched. CDR3 sequence (DNA): TGTGCCAGCAGTCACAGGGGGCGGGGAGGAGATACGCAGTATTTT. Its translation is CASSHRGRGGDTQYF.

This clonotype turned up a few times. The V and J genes are TRBV14 and TRBJ2-1, with unresolved D. CDR3 length: 16 amino acids. Between the trimmed V and J ends, which lost 0 bases and 0 bases, there was a span of 9 bases. CDR1 and CDR2 from the germline V gene are SGHDN and FVKESK. The CDR3 region has the DNA TGTGCCAGCAGCCAAGATACGGAAAGCTCCTACAATGAGCAGTTCTTC. This gives the protein CASSQDTESSYNEQFF.

This clonotype has a single count. The chain uses TRBV12-3 or TRBV12-4 and TRBJ1-2, with D maybe TRBD1 (6 bases). Between the trimmed V and J ends, which lost 6 bases and 13 bases, there was a span of 18 bases. The CDR3 runs 12 residues. The DNA for the CDR3 is TGTGCCAGCAGCCAGTCCAGGACAGATCCCACCTTC. Translation: CASSQSRTDPTF.

This clonotype was observed a few times. The chain links TRBV27 to TRBJ1-2; 8 positions match TRBD1. The CDR3 has 13 residues. Germline CDR1 is MNHEY and CDR2 is SMNVEV (reference sequence). The ends lost 5 bases at V and 7 bases at J; junction bases unmatched: 6. The CDR3 protein is CASSGIQGVGYTF. The CDR3 DNA sequence: TGTGCCAGCAGTGGAATACAGGGGGTTGGCTACACCTTC.

The chain joins TRBV7-2 to TRBJ2-5, with D hard to call. The J call may not be correct, given that the DNA end is closer to TRBJ2-1. This CDR3 is 16 amino acids long. The germline V gene has CDR1 SGHTA and CDR2 FQGNSA. The CDR3 loop reads CASSNHMARYQETQFF. CDR3 sequence (DNA): TGTGCCAGCAGCAATCATATGGCGCGGTACCAAGAGACCCAGTTCTTC.

The table lists this clonotype with a few counts. The junction and the germline gene differ at one end; a read error may be behind it. V and J are TRBV5-1 and TRBJ2-7, with a weak D call TRBD2 (5 bases). The CDR3 sequence is 12 residues long. Germline V gene sequence: CDR1 SGHRS, CDR2 YFSETQ. The DNA of the CDR3 is TGCGCCGGCAGCCGGGGAGATTACGAGCAGTACTTC. It is translated as CAGSRGDYEQYF.

On this clonotype itself: A read error may be the cause here, since a much bigger clone is one base away. The chain couples TRBV6-1 to TRBJ1-2, with D uncertain. The CDR3 consists of 14 residues. Germline-derived CDR1 and CDR2 are MNHNS and SASEGT. V lost 4 bases and J 4 bases, leaving 13 bases between the germline ends. The CDR3 region has the DNA TGTGCCAGCAGTGGAACAACTCCGATCTATGGCTACACCTTC. Protein product: CASSGTTPIYGYTF.

Worth noting for this clonotype: A read error is possible here, since a much larger clone lies one base away. The genes are TRBV20-1 and TRBJ2-1; a possible D gene is TRBD1 (5 bases). The CDR3 runs to 12 residues. Germline assignment: CDR1 DFQATT and CDR2 SNEGSKA (reference sequence). Between the trimmed V and J ends, which lost 1 base and 10 bases, there was a span of 11 bases. The CDR3: CSARAGFYEQFF. The CDR3 nucleotides read TGCAGTGCTAGAGCAGGGTTTTACGAGCAGTTCTTC.

The chain carries TRBV15 and TRBJ1-5; no definite D call. The CDR3 has 15 amino acids. The V end was cut by 0 bases, the J end by 5 bases, with 11 bases between. The germline CDR1 and CDR2 sequences are LNHNV and YYDKDF (reference sequence). Here the CDR3 reads CATSRDTRAHQPQHF. The DNA of the CDR3 is TGTGCCACCAGCAGAGATACAAGGGCCCATCAGCCCCAGCATTTT.

This clonotype has ten or more counts. The genes are TRBV12-3 or TRBV12-4 and TRBJ2-1; 7 bases align to TRBD2. The CDR3 runs to 15 residues. The junction had 7 bases not matched to a gene; V was cut back by 7 bases and J by 1 base. CDR3 sequence: CASTLSSGSYNEQFF. The CDR3 DNA reads as TGTGCCAGCACCCTTTCTAGCGGATCCTACAATGAGCAGTTCTTC.

Concerning this clonotype: A junction end diverges from the germline sequence, so it may reflect a read error. The chain links TRBV24-1 to TRBJ2-1, with D possibly matching TRBD2 (6 bases). Germline CDR1 reads KGHDR; CDR2 reads SFDVKD. The CDR3 loop spans 17 amino acids. In DNA, the CDR3 is TGTGCCACCGGTGATCCACGGCGTAGCGGAGGAGGCAATGAGCAGTTCTTC. This encodes CATGDPRRSGGGNEQFF.

This clonotype was found many times. This chain links TRBV29-1 with TRBJ2-5; 9 nucleotides match TRBD2. The V gene's germline CDR1 is SQVTM and CDR2 ANQGSEA. This CDR3 spans 11 amino acids. V shed 7 bases, J shed 5 bases, and the junction held 2 bases outside the gene matches. The DNA for the CDR3 is TGCAGCGCCGGACTAGCGGAGACCCAGTACTTC. It codes for CSAGLAETQYF.

The rearrangement uses TRBV6-2 or TRBV6-3 and TRBJ1-5, with 8 nucleotides matching TRBD1. Per the germline V gene, CDR1 is MNHEY and CDR2 is SVGEGT. With 5 bases clipped from V and 3 bases from J, the junction kept 6 bases outside the gene matches. This CDR3 contains 15 residues. The CDR3 protein is CASSPRTGNNQPQHF. CDR3 coding DNA: TGTGCCAGCAGTCCTAGGACAGGGAACAATCAGCCCCAGCATTTT.

This clonotype turned up a few times. The junction differs from germline at one of its ends, possibly a read error. The J gene is TRBJ1-5, the V gene TRBV29-1, with 7 bases matching TRBD1. This CDR3 has 12 amino acids. Germline V lookup: CDR1 SQVTM, CDR2 ANQGSEA. In nucleotides, the CDR3 is TGCAGCGTAGGGGGCGTCAATCTGCCCCAGCATTTT. Translated, it gives CSVGGVNLPQHF.

This clonotype was detected a few times. The chain carries TRBV9 and TRBJ2-3, with TRBD1 as a possible D gene (6 bases). The CDR3 is made up of 14 amino acids. Trimming took 4 bases from V and 2 from J, leaving 11 bases between them. Germline V CDR1 and CDR2: SGDLS, YYNGEE. For the CDR3, the DNA is TGTGCCAGCAGCCCCTGGGACAACACAGATACGCAGTATTTT. Its translation is CASSPWDNTDTQYF.

The chain combines TRBV7-9 with TRBJ2-1; a possible D gene is TRBD2 (7 bases). Germline CDR1 is SEHNR and CDR2 is FQNEAQ (reference sequence). The ends were cut back, 4 bases at V and 3 bases at J, with 16 bases in the middle. This CDR3 is 16 amino acids long. The CDR3 reads CASSSGGQRGYNEQFF. CDR3 in DNA: TGTGCCAGCAGCTCCGGGGGCCAGCGGGGCTACAATGAGCAGTTCTTC.

The J gene is TRBJ2-7, the V gene TRBV12-3 or TRBV12-4; perhaps TRBD1 as D (5 bases). Trimming took 2 bases from V and 7 from J, leaving 9 bases between them. This CDR3 contains 12 residues. The CDR3, as DNA: TGTGCCAGCAGTTTAATAGGGGCTGAGCAGTACTTC. It translates to CASSLIGAEQYF.

The chain joins TRBV14 to TRBJ1-1, with D hard to call. CDR1 is SGHDN and CDR2 is FVKESK in the germline V gene. This CDR3 has 13 amino acids. V was shortened by 10 bases and J by 5 bases, with 17 bases between the two germline ends. CDR3 sequence: CATTVWTETEAFF. The CDR3 nucleotides read TGTGCCACCACAGTCTGGACTGAGACTGAAGCTTTCTTT.

This clonotype was seen repeatedly, ten times or more. The chain uses TRBV11-1 and TRBJ2-7; no clear D. The CDR3 extends over 13 amino acids. Germline loops: CDR1 SGHAT, CDR2 FQDESV (reference sequence). Trimming left V 1 base short and J 8 bases short, with 12 bases between. In DNA form, the CDR3 reads TGTGCCAGCAGCTTAGAGGCGACCACAAAGCAGTACTTC. Protein product: CASSLEATTKQYF.

The V call is TRBV6-6, the J call TRBJ2-7; 10 positions agree with TRBD1. Per the germline V gene, CDR1 is MNHNY and CDR2 is SVGAGI (reference sequence). The length of the CDR3 is 15 residues. Trimming cost V 4 bases and J 4 bases; bases outside gene matches: 7. The chain's CDR3 is CASSSRDRGQYEQYF. The CDR3 nucleotides read TGTGCCAGCAGTTCCCGAGACAGGGGGCAATACGAGCAGTACTTC.

Of note for this clonotype: A much larger clone differs by one base, so this may be a read error. V and J are TRBV20-1 and TRBJ1-2; D is unresolved. V was clipped by 0 bases and J by 0 bases, with 8 bases between them. This CDR3 has 14 residues. Germline V gene lookup returns CDR1 DFQATT and CDR2 SNEGSKA (reference sequence). The CDR3 loop is CSAREVGSNYGYTF. The CDR3, as DNA: TGCAGTGCTAGAGAGGTAGGGTCTAACTATGGCTACACCTTC.

J is TRBJ1-4 and V is TRBV29-1; 12 bases are shared with TRBD1. The length of the CDR3 is 15 residues. Per germline, CDR1 SQVTM and CDR2 ANQGSEA. Trimming removed 8 bases from V and 8 bases from J; junction bases left unmatched: 12. DNA of the CDR3: TGCAGCACTCCCGGGACAGGGGGCGCAGGGGAAAAACTGTTTTTT. Protein: CSTPGTGGAGEKLFF.

This clonotype was observed a few times. This sequence joins TRBV9 and TRBJ1-1; D ambiguous. The germline V gene encodes CDR1 SGDLS and CDR2 YYNGEE. Between the trimmed V and J ends, which lost 3 bases and 4 bases, there was a span of 19 bases. The CDR3 covers 16 residues. The CDR3 DNA follows: TGTGCCAGCAGCGCCCTACGGACGGGTATGGGCACTGAAGCTTTCTTT. This encodes CASSALRTGMGTEAFF.